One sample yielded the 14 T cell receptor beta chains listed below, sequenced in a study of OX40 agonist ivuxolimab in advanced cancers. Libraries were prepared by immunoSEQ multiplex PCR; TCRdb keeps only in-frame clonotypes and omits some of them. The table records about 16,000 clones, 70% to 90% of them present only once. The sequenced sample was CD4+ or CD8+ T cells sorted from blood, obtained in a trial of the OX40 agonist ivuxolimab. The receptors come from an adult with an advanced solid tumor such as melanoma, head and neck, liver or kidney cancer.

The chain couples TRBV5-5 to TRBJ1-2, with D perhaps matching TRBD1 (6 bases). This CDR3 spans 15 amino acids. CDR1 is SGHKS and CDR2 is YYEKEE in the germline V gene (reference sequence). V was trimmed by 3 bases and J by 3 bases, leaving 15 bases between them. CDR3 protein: CASSSFLDSYYGYTF. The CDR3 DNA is TGTGCCAGCAGCTCTTTTCTGGACAGCTACTATGGCTACACCTTC.

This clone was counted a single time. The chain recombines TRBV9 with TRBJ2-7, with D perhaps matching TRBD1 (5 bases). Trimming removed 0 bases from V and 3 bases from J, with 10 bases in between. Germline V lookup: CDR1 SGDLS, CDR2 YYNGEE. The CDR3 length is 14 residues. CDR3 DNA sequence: TGTGCCAGCAGCGTAGAGGCAGGGAACTACGAGCAGTACTTC. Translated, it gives CASSVEAGNYEQYF.

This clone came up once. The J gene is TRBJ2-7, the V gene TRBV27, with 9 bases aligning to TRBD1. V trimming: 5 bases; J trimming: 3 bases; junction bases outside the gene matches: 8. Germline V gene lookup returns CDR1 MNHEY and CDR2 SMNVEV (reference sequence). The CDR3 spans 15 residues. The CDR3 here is CASSTRQGGFYEQYF. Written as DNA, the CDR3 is TGTGCCAGCAGTACCCGACAGGGGGGATTCTACGAGCAGTACTTC.

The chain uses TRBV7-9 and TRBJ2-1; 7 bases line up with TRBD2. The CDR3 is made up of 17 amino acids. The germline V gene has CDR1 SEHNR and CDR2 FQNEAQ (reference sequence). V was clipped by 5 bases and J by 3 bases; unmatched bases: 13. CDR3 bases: TGTGCCAGCAGCCCCCGGGCTAGCGGAGTTAACTACAATGAGCAGTTCTTC. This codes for CASSPRASGVNYNEQFF.

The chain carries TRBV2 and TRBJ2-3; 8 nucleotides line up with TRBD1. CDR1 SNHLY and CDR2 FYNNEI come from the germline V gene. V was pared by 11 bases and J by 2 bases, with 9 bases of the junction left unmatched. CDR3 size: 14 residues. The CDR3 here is CACSGDRTTDTQYF. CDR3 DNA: TGTGCCTGCTCGGGGGACAGGACCACAGATACGCAGTATTTT.

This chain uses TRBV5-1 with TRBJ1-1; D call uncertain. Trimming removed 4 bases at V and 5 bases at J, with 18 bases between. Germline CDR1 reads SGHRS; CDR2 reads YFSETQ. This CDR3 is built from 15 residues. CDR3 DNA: TGCGCCAGCAGCAACGATGGACGGGGAGCGACTGAAGCTTTCTTT. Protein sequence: CASSNDGRGATEAFF.

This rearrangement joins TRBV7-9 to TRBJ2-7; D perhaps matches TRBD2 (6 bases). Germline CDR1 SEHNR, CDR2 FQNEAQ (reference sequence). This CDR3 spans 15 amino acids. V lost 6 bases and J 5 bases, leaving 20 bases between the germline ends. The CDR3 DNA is TGTGCCAGCAGACCTAGCGCGGCGGGGCTAGACGAGCAGTACTTC. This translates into CASRPSAAGLDEQYF.

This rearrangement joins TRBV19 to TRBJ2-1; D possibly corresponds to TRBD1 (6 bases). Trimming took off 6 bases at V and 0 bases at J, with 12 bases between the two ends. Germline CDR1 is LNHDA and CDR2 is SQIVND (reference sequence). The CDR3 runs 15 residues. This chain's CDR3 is CASSYRDTSYNEQFF. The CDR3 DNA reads TGTGCCAGTAGCTACAGGGATACCTCCTACAATGAGCAGTTCTTC.

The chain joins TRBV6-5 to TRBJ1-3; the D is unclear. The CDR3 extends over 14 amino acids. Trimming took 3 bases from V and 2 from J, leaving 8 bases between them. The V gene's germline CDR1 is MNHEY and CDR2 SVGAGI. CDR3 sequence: CASSYLGAGNTIYF. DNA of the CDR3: TGTGCCAGCAGTTATTTGGGTGCTGGAAACACCATATATTTT.

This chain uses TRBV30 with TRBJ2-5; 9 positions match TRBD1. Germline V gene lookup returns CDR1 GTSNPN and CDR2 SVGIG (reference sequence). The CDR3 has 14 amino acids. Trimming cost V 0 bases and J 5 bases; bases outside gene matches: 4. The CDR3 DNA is TGTGCCTGGAGTGTTGGGACAGGGAGGGAGACCCAGTACTTC. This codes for CAWSVGTGRETQYF. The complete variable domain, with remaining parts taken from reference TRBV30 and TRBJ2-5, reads SQTIHQWPATLVQPVGSPLSLECTVEGTSNPNLYWYRQAAGRGLQLLFYSVGIGQISSEVPQNLSASRPQDRQFILSSKKLLLSDSGFYLCAWSVGTGRETQYFGPGTRLLVL.

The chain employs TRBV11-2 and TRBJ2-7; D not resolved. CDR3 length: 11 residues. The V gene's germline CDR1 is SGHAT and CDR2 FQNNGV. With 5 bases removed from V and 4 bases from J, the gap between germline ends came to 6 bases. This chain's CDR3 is CASSPGYEQYF. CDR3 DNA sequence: TGTGCCAGCAGCCCTGGATACGAGCAGTACTTC.

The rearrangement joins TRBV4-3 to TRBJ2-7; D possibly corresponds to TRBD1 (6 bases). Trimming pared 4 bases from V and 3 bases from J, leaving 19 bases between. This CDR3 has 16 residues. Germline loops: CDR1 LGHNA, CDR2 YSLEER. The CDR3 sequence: CASSPSRGAGDYEQYF. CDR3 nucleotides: TGCGCCAGCAGCCCGTCTCGAGGAGCAGGGGACTACGAGCAGTACTTC.

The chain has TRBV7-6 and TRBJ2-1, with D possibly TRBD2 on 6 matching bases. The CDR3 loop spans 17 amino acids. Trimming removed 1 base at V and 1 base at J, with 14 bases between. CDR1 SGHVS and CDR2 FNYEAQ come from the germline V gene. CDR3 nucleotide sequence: TGTGCCAGCAGCTTAGAAACGTCGGGAGCTTCCTACAATGAGCAGTTCTTC. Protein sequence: CASSLETSGASYNEQFF.

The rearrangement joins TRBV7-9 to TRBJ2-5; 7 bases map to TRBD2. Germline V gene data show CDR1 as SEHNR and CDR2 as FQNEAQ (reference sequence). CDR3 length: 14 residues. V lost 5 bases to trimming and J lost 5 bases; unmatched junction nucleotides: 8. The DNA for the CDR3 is TGTGCCAGCAGCAGAATTCTCGGGGGGGAGACCCAGTACTTC. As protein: CASSRILGGETQYF.